This TCR beta chain was captured by sequencing in a study of shared clonotypes between healthy human individuals. The V end was cut by 1 base, the J end by 0 bases, with 4 bases between. Germline CDR1 and CDR2: SGHTA and FQGNSA. This CDR3 spans 15 amino acids. Of note for this clone: Additional DNA sequences in this sample encode the identical CDR3.

Libraries were prepared by immunoSEQ multiplex PCR; TCRdb keeps only in-frame clonotypes and omits some of them. The sample gives hundreds of thousands of clones, around 73% of which show up once; under 2% is in the top ten. This TCR came from a woman aged 25 to 45 in good health. Input material: memory CD4+ T cells sorted from blood. This sample's subset: CD45RA-negative fraction. The chain recombines TRBV7-2 with TRBJ2-6; D is unclear. The CDR3 nucleotides are TGTGCCAGCAGCTTAGGACTCTCTGGGGCCAACGTCCTGACTTTC. It specifies CASSLGLSGANVLTF.